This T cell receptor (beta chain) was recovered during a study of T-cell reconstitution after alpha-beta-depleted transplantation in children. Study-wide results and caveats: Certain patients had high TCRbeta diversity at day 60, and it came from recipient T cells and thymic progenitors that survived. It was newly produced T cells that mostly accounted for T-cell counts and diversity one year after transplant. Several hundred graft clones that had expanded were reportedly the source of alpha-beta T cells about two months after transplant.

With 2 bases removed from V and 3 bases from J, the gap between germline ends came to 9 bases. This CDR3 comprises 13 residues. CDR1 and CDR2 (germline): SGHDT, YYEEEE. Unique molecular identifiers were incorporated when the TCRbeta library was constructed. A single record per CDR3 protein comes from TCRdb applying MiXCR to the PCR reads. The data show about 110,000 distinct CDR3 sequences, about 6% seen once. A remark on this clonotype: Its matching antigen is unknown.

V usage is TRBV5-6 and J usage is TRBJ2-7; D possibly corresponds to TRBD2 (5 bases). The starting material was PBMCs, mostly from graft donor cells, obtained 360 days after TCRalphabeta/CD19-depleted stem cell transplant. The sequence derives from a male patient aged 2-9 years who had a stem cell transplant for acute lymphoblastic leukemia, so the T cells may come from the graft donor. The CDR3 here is CASSFEGSYEQYF. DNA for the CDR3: TGTGCCAGCAGCTTTGAGGGTAGCTACGAGCAGTACTTC.